The present TCR beta chain was sequenced within a study of cytomegalovirus exposure and HLA in healthy donors. Primers: 60 Vbeta forward and 13 Jbeta reverse. Assay used: immunoSEQ multiplex PCR; TCRdb lists only in-frame clones, some missing. The sample holds more than 95,000 clones, roughly 72% seen once. Trimming took 2 bases from V and 4 from J; bases not matched to a gene: 5. This CDR3 contains 15 residues. Germline CDR1 and CDR2: MNHEY and SMNVEV (reference sequence). This clonotype originated in a woman under 30 in good health and CMV-seropositive. The gene calls are TRBV27 and TRBJ1-1; 9 bases fit TRBD1. Specimen: PBMCs. The CDR3 loop reads CASSLVGQGGTEAFF. In DNA form, the CDR3 reads TGTGCCAGCAGTTTAGTGGGACAGGGCGGCACTGAAGCTTTCTTT.